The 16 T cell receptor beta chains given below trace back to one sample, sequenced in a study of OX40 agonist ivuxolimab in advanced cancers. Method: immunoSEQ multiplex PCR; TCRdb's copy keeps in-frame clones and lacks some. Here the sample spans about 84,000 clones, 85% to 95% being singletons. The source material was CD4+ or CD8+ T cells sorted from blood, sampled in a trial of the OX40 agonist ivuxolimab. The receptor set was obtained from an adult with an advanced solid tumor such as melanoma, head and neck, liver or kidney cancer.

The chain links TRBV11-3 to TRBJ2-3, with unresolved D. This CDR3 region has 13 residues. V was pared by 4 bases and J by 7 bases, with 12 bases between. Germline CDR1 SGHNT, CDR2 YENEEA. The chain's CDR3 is CASSSDSANTQYF. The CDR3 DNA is TGTGCCAGCAGCTCCGACTCGGCCAATACGCAGTATTTT. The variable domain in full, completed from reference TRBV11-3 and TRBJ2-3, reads EAGVVQSPRYKIIEKKQPVAFWCNPISGHNTLYWYLQNLGQGPELLIRYENEEAVDDSQLPKDRFSAERLKGVDSTLKIQPAELGDSAVYLCASSSDSANTQYFGPGTRLTVL.

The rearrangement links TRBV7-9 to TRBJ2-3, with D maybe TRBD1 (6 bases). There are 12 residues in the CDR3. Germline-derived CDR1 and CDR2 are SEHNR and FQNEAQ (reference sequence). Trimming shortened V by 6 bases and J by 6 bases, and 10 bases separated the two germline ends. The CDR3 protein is CASSRDRDTQYF. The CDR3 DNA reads TGTGCCAGCAGTAGAGACAGGGATACGCAGTATTTT.

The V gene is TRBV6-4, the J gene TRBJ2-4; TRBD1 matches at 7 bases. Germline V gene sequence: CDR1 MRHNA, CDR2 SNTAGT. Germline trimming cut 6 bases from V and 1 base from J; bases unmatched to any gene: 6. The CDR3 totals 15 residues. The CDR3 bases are TGTGCCAGCAGCGATACGGACAGGGCCAAAAACATTCAGTACTTC. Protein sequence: CASSDTDRAKNIQYF.

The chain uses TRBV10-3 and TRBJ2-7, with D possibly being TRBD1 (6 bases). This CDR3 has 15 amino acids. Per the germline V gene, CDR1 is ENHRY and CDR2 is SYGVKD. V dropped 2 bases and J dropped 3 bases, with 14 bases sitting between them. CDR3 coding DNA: TGTGCCATCAGTGAGACCCAAACAGGGAACTACGAGCAGTACTTC. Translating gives CAISETQTGNYEQYF.

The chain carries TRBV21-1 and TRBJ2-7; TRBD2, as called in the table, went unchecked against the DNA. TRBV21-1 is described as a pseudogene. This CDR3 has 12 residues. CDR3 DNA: TGTGCCAGCAATAACGAGACTAACGAGCAGTACTTC. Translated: CASNNETNEQYF.

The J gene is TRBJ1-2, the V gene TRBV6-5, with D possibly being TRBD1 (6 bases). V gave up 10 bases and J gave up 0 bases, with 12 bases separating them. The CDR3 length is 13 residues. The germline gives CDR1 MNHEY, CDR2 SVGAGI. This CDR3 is CATRQDANYGYTF. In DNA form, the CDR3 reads TGTGCCACACGACAGGACGCTAACTATGGCTACACCTTC.

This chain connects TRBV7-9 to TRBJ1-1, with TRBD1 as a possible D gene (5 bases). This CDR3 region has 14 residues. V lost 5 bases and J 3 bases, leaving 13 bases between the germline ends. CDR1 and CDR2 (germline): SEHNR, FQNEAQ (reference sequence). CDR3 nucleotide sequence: TGTGCCAGCAGCCCCCGGGGAGGGGACACTGAAGCTTTCTTT. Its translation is CASSPRGGDTEAFF.

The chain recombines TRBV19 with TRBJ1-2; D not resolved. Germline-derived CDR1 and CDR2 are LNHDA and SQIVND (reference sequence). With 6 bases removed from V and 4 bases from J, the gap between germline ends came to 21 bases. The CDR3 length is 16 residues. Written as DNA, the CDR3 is TGTGCCAGTAGCCTCTTAGTACGTGATCCCAGCTATGGCTACACCTTC. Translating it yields CASSLLVRDPSYGYTF.

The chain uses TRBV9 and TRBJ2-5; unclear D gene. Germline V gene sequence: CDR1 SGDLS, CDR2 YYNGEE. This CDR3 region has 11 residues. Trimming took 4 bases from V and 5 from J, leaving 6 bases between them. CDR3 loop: CASSLGETQYF. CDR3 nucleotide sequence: TGTGCCAGCAGCCTTGGGGAGACCCAGTACTTC.

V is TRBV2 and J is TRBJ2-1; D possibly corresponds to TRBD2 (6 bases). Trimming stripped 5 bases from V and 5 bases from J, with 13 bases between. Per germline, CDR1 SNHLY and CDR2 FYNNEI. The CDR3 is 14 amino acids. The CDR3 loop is CASSPWRANNEQFF. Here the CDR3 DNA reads TGTGCCAGCAGTCCATGGAGGGCAAACAATGAGCAGTTCTTC.

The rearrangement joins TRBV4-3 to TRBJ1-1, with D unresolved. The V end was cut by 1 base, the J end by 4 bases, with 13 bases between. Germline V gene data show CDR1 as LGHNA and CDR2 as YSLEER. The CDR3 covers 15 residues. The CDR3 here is CASSQGAGIGTEAFF. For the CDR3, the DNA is TGCGCCAGCAGCCAAGGAGCGGGAATAGGCACTGAAGCTTTCTTT.

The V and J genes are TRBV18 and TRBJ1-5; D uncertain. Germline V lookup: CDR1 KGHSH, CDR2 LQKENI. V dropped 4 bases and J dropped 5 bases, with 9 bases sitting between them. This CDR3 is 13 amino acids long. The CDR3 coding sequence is TGTGCCAGCTCACAGGTAAAAGATCAGCCCCAGCATTTT. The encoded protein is CASSQVKDQPQHF.

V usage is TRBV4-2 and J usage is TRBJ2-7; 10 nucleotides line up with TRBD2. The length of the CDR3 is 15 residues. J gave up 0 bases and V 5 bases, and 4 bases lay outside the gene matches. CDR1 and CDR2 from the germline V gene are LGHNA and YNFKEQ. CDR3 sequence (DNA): TGTGCCAGCAGCGACTTAGCGGGGGGCTCCTACGAGCAGTACTTC. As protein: CASSDLAGGSYEQYF.

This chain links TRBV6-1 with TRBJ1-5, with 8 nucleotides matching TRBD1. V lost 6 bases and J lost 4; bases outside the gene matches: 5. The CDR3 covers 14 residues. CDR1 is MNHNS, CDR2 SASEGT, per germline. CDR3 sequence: CASRDREGNQPQHF. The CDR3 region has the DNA TGTGCCAGCAGGGACAGGGAGGGAAATCAGCCCCAGCATTTT.

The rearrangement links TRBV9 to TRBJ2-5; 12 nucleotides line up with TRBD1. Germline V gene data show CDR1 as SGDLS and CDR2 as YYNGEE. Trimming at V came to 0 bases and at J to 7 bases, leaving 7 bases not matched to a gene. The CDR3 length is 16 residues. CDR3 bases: TGTGCCAGCAGCGTAGCTGGGACAGGGGGCCGGGGGACCCAGTACTTC. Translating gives CASSVAGTGGRGTQYF.

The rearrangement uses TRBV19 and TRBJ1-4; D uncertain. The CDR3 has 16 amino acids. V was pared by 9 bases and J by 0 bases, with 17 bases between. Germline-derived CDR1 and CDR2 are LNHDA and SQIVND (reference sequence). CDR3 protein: CASRYSYSATNEKLFF. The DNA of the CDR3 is TGTGCCAGCCGCTATTCCTATTCCGCAACTAATGAAAAACTGTTTTTT.